Below are 2 T cell receptor beta chains sequenced from a single sample in a study of cytomegalovirus exposure and HLA in healthy donors (dated by TCRdb to 2015 to 2018). Library prep was done by the immunoSEQ multiplex PCR assay. For the multiplex PCR, a mixture combining 60 forward primers for TCR Vbeta segments and 13 reverse primers for TCR Jbeta segments was used. TCRdb stores this immuneACCESS table with in-frame sequences only. Part of the clones is absent; in the studies checked, under half of the shortfall reflects unresolved V genes, and no reason is known for the rest. The sample data list over 250,000 clones, and 70% to 90% of these were observed just once. The ten most abundant clones make up roughly 4% of the sample. The specimen was PBMCs. The receptors originated from a man aged 40-50 years in good health and CMV-seropositive.

The V and J genes are TRBV15 and TRBJ2-1, with 8 bases matching TRBD2. Germline CDR1 reads LNHNV; CDR2 reads YYDKDF (reference sequence). This CDR3 region has 14 residues. V dropped 1 base and J dropped 14; count of bases not matched to a gene: 10. The CDR3 region is CATSRGLAGGQKFF. The CDR3 coding sequence is TGTGCCACCAGCAGAGGGCTAGCGGGCGGCCAAAAGTTCTTC.

This clone has more than one count but fewer than ten. V is TRBV6-5 and J is TRBJ1-1; D gene ambiguous. The CDR3 spans 15 residues. Trimming pared 3 bases from V and 7 bases from J, leaving 18 bases between. Germline loops: CDR1 MNHEY, CDR2 SVGAGI. CDR3 bases: TGTGCCAGCAGTTATGAAGCACCTGAATCCGGTGAAGCTTTCTTT. Translated: CASSYEAPESGEAFF.